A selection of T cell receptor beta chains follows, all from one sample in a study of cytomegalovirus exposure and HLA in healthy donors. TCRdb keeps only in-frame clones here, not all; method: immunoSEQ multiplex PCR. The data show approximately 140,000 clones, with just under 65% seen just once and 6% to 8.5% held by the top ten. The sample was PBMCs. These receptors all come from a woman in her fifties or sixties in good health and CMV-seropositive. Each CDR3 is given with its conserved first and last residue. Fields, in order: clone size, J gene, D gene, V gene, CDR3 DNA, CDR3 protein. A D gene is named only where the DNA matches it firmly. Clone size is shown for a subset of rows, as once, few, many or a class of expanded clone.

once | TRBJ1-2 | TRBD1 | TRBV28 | TGTGCCAGCAGTTTAACAGGGGGCAGCTATGGCTACACCTTC | CASSLTGGSYGYTF
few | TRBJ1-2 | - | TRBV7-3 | TGTGCCAGCAGCTTACTCGGGGGCGCGGGGGTGTATGGCTACACCTTC | CASSLLGGAGVYGYTF
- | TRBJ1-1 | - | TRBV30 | TGTGCCTGGAGTCCGGGGGGCAGGGGGAACACTGAAGCTTTCTTT | CAWSPGGRGNTEAFF
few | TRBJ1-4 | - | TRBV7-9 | TGTGCCAGCAGCTTAGGATTAGGAGCAACTAATGAAAAACTGTTTTTT | CASSLGLGATNEKLFF
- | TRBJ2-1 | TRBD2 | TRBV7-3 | TGTGCCAGCAGCTTAATAGCGGGATCTCTCAATGAGCAGTTCTTC | CASSLIAGSLNEQFF
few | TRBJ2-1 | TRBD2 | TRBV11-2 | TGTGCCAGCACCCCTCAGCTAGCGGGAGTTAATGAGCAGTTCTTC | CASTPQLAGVNEQFF
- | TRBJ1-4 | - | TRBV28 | TGTGCCAGCTTTCGGGCGGGAGAAAAACTGTTTTTT | CASFRAGEKLFF
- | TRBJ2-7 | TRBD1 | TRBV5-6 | TGTGCCAGCAGCGGGGACAGGGGATACGAGCAGTACTTC | CASSGDRGYEQYF
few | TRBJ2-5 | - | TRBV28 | TGTGCCAGCAATGCTCAGCTGAGGGAGACCCAGTACTTC | CASNAQLRETQYF
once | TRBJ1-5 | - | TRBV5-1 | TGCGCCAGCAGCTTCTCCGGGTCCGATCAGCCCCAGCATTTT | CASSFSGSDQPQHF
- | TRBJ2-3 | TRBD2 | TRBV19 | TGTGCCAGTAGAGCGGGAGGCCAAGATACGCAGTATTTT | CASRAGGQDTQYF
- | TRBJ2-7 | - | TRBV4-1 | TGCGCCAGCAGCCCGGACAGCTCCTACGAGCAGTACTTC | CASSPDSSYEQYF
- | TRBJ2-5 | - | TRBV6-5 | TGTGCCAGCACCACGGGGCAGGGGCCTCAAGAGACCCAGTACTTC | CASTTGQGPQETQYF
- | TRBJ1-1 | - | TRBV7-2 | TGTGCCAGCAGATTCACAGGGAAGACTGAAGCTTTCTTT | CASRFTGKTEAFF
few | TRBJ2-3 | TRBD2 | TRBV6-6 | TGTGCCAGCAGTTACGGTCTAGCGGGAGGGAAAGATACGCAGTATTTT | CASSYGLAGGKDTQYF
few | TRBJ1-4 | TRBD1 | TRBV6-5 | TGTGCCAGCAGTTACAGGGGGCCCACTAATGAAAAACTGTTTTTT | CASSYRGPTNEKLFF
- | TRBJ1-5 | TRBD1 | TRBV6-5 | TGTGCCAGCACCCCTCCAGGGGGTCAGCCCCAGCATTTT | CASTPPGGQPQHF
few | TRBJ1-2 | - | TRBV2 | TGTGCCAGCAGGGAATTGCAGGGCTACACCTTC | CASRELQGYTF
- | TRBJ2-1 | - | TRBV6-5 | TGTGCCAGCAGCCGGGACAACTACAATGAGCAGTTCTTC | CASSRDNYNEQFF
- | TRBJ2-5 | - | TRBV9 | TGTGCCAGCAGCCTACTACAGGGTTGGCAAGAGACCCAGTACTTC | CASSLLQGWQETQYF
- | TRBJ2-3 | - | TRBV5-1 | TGCGCCAGCAGCTTGGTGCCAGAAGATACGCAGTATTTT | CASSLVPEDTQYF
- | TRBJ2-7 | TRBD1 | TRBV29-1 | TGCAGCGTCGTCCCCGGGACAGGGGCCGAGCAGTACTTC | CSVVPGTGAEQYF
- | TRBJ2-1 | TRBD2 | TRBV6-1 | TGTGCCAGCAGTGGCCGAGCGGGAAATGAGCAGTTCTTC | CASSGRAGNEQFF
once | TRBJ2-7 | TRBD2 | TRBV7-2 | TGTGCCAGCAGCAAGAGTACGGGACTAGCGGGATGGGAGCAGTACTTC | CASSKSTGLAGWEQYF
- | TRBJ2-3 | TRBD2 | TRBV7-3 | TGTGCCAGCAGTAAGACTAGCGGAAACACAGATACGCAGTATTTT | CASSKTSGNTDTQYF
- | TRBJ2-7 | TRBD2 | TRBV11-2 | TGTGCCAGCAGCTGGGGGAAGGGCCTAGCGGGAGAAGGAGAGCAGTACTTC | CASSWGKGLAGEGEQYF
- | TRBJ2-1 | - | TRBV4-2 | TGTGCCAGCAGGAATAGCAGATCCAATGAGCAGTTCTTC | CASRNSRSNEQFF
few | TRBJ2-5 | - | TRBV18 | TGTGCCAGCTCATTACCTGGGGTAGGGGAAGAGACCCAGTACTTC | CASSLPGVGEETQYF
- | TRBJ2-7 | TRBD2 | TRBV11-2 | TGTGCCAGCGACGGACTAGCGGGAGGGATCACCGAGCAGTACTTC | CASDGLAGGITEQYF
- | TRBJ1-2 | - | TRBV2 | TGTGCCAGCAGACAGGGACTAACCCCCCGAATGAACTATGGCTACACCTTC | CASRQGLTPRMNYGYTF
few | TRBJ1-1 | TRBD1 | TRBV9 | TGTGCCAGCAGCGTAGGGGCAGGGGGAGGCGGCACTGAAGCTTTCTTT | CASSVGAGGGGTEAFF
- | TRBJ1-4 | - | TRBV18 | TGTGCCAGCTCACCTACGGGGGAAAATGAAAAACTGTTTTTT | CASSPTGENEKLFF
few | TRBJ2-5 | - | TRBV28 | TGTGCCAGCAGTCCCCCCGCCGGGGAGACCCAGTACTTC | CASSPPAGETQYF
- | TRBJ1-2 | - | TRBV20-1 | TGCAGTGCTCAGGGTTTTGGCTACACCTTC | CSAQGFGYTF
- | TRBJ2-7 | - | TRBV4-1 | TGCGCCAGCAGCCGGGGTGGAGGGGAGGTGTACGAGCAGTACTTC | CASSRGGGEVYEQYF
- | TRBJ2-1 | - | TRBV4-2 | TGTGCCAGCAGCCAAGAGTTGCTAGCCCACAATGAGCAGTTCTTC | CASSQELLAHNEQFF
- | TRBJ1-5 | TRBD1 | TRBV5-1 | TGCGCCAGCAGCTTGGCGGGACAGGGGAATCAGCCCCAGCATTTT | CASSLAGQGNQPQHF